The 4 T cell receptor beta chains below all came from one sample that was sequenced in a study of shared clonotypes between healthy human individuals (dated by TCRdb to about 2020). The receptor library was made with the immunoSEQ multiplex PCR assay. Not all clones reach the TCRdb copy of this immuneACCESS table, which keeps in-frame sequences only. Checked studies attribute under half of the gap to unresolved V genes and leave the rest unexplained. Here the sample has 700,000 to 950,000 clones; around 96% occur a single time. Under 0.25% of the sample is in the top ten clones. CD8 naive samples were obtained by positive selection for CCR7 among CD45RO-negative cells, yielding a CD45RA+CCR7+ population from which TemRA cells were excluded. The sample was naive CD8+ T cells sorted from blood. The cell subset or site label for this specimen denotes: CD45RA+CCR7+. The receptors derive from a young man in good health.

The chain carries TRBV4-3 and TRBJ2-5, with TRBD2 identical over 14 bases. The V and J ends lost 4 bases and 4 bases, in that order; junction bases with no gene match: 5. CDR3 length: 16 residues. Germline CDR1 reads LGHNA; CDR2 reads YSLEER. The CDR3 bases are TGCGCCAGCAGCCCCAGACTAGCGGGAGGGGGAGAGACCCAGTACTTC. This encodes CASSPRLAGGGETQYF.

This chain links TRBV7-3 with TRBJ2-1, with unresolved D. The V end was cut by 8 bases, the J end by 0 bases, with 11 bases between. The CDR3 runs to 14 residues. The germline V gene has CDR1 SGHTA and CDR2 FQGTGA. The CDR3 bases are TGTGCCAGCTCCCCAGACGCCTCCTACAATGAGCAGTTCTTC. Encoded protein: CASSPDASYNEQFF. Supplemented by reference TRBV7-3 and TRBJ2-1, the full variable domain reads GAGVSQTPSNKVTEKGKYVELRCDPISGHTALYWYRQSLGQGPEFLIYFQGTGAADDSGLPNDRFFAVRPEGSVSTLKIQRTERGDSAVYLCASSPDASYNEQFFGPGTRLTVL.

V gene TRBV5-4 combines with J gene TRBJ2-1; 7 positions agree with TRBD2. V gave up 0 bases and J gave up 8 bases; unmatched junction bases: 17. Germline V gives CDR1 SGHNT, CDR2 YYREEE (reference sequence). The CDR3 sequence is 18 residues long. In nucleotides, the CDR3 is TGTGCCAGCAGCTTGGCCTTGCGCGGGAGCATCTCGTTCGATGAGCAGTTCTTC. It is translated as CASSLALRGSISFDEQFF. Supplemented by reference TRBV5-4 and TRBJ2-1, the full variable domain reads ETGVTQSPTHLIKTRGQQVTLRCSSQSGHNTVSWYQQALGQGPQFIFQYYREEENGRGNFPPRFSGLQFPNYSSELNVNALELDDSALYLCASSLALRGSISFDEQFFGPGTRLTVL.

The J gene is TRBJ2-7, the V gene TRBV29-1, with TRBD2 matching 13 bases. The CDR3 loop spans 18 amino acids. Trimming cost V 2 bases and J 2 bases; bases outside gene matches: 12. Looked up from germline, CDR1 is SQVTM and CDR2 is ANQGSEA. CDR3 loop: CSVELTRTSGSEAYEQYF. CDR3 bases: TGCAGCGTTGAATTAACGCGGACTAGCGGGAGTGAGGCCTACGAGCAGTACTTC.